This is a list of T cell receptor beta chains from one sample in a study of T cell changes during pregnancy in multiple sclerosis. Using immunoSEQ multiplex PCR, the repertoire was profiled, and TCRdb retains in-frame clones only, with some absent. The sample yields tens of thousands of clones, roughly nine tenths seen once. The sequences come from CD4+ T cells from peripheral blood mononuclear cells, collected in the first trimester of pregnancy. The receptors derive from a female donor with multiple sclerosis, enrolled in a pregnancy study. Both conserved end residues are part of each CDR3. Rows may omit the clone size; those that give it use once, few, many or a size class.

V gene	J gene	clone size	CDR3 protein
TRBV5-1	TRBJ2-3	.	CASSFGTGITDTQYF
TRBV11-2	TRBJ2-7	.	CASQAGLGGGGSYEQYF
TRBV6-5	TRBJ1-1	.	CASSRDREATEAFF
TRBV6-5	TRBJ2-3	.	CASSSPGLAAGDTQYF
TRBV2	TRBJ2-7	.	CASSRDRAIGEQYF
TRBV7-2	TRBJ2-5	.	CASSQRPSSGYSQETQYF
TRBV18	TRBJ2-7	.	CASSPVSAGGSYEQYF
TRBV15	TRBJ1-2	.	CATSRANTYGYTF
TRBV7-2	TRBJ1-5	.	CASSLLADYSNQPQHF
TRBV6-5	TRBJ1-2	few	CASSRGAYGYTF